The T cell receptor beta chain described here comes from a study of PD-1 blockade in classical Hodgkin lymphoma. Study-wide findings and caveats: CD4+ TCR diversity, unlike CD8+, rose significantly by C4D1. Newly diagnosed patients had diversity similar to the baseline diversity of complete responders.

Regarding this clone: The antigen remains unidentified. At one end the junction does not follow the germline gene, possibly because of a read error.

Only in-frame clones appear in the TCRdb table, and some are missing; sequencing was by immunoSEQ multiplex PCR. The sample holds some 60,000 clones, 90% seen once. In every patient, relapse followed autologous stem cell transplantation, while exposure to brentuximab vedotin differed. This CDR3 region has 14 residues. Per germline, CDR1 SEHNR and CDR2 FQNEAQ (reference sequence). Sequences were derived from peripheral blood mononuclear cells (PBMCs), sampled at baseline. The clonotype comes from a human donor with classical Hodgkin lymphoma. The V call is TRBV7-9, the J call TRBJ1-2, with D tentatively TRBD1 (5 bases). As DNA, the CDR3 is TGTGCCAGCAGTTTAGCCGGGGCCCGAGTAGGCTACACCTTC. It codes for CASSLAGARVGYTF. Drawing the rest from reference TRBV7-9 and TRBJ1-2, the complete variable domain is DTGVSQNPRHKITKRGQNVTFRCDPISEHNRLYWYRQTLGQGPEFLTYFQNEAQLEKSRLLSDRFSAERPKGSFSTLEIQRTEQGDSAMYLCASSLAGARVGYTFGSGTRLTVV.